This TCR beta chain was observed in a study of shared T cell receptors in the human thymus. Germline values: CDR1 MNHEY, CDR2 SVGAGI. V was trimmed by 5 bases and J by 6 bases, leaving 8 bases between them. CDR3 length equals 12 residues. TCRdb keeps only in-frame clones here, not all; method: immunoSEQ multiplex PCR. The data hold 550,000 to 800,000 clones, with 75% to 90% observed a single time. This same sample was also part of a study on human thymus T cells.

Specimen: thymocytes. This rearrangement joins TRBV6-5 to TRBJ1-5, with TRBD1 as a possible D gene (6 bases). This sequence was found in a girl in the first two years of life with a congenital heart defect. CDR3: CASSTGSQPQHF. The CDR3 bases are TGTGCCAGCAGTACAGGGAGTCAGCCCCAGCATTTT.